The clone carrying this T cell receptor beta chain was detected many times. Its antigen is currently unknown. These data belong to a study of CD8 T cells in ankylosing spondylitis. Overall study findings and caveats: With a CD8+ phenotype, disease-linked clones were relatively rare in peripheral blood. About 8 highly homologous variants made up a TCR beta motif, and this motif appeared characteristic of ankylosing spondylitis blood. Significantly higher representation of disease-linked clones was reported for matched ankylosing spondylitis synovial fluid.

TCRdb independently ran MiXCR on the 5' RACE reads; one entry per CDR3 protein. In the table there are 100,000 or so distinct CDR3 sequences, just under 9% of which are singletons. The ends lost 1 base at V and 0 bases at J; junction bases unmatched: 4. The CDR3 loop spans 16 amino acids. The germline CDR1 and CDR2 sequences are SGHTA and FQGNSA. This sequence was found in a male donor with ankylosing spondylitis. The chain uses TRBV7-2 and TRBJ2-7; TRBD2 matches 9 bases. Sample: blood, either unsorted or a sorted T cell fraction (not recorded which). The CDR3 loop is CASSLGGLAFSYEQYF. The CDR3 nucleotides are TGTGCCAGCAGCTTAGGGGGACTAGCTTTCTCCTACGAGCAGTACTTC.